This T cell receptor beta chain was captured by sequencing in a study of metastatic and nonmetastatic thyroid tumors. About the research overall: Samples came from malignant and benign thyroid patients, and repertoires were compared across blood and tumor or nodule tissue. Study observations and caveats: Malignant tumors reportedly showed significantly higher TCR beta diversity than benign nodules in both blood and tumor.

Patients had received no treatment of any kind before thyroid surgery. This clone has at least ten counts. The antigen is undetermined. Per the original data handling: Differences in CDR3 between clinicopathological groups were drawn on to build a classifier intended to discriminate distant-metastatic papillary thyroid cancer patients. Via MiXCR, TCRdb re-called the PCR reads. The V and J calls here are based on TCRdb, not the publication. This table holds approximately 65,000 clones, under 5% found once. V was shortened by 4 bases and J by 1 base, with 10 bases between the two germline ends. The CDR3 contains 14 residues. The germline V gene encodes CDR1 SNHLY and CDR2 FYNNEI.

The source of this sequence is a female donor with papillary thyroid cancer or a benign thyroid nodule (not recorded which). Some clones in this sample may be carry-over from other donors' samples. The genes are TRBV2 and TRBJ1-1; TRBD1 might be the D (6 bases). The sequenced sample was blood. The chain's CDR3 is CASSARTANTEAFF. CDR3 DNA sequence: TGTGCCAGCAGTGCTCGGACAGCGAACACTGAAGCTTTCTTT.